This TCR beta chain was captured in a study of blood T cell repertoires in COVID-19. Looking at the study overall: Either two negative PCRs, clearance, or symptom resolution qualified Cohort 3 donors as recovered.

The CDR3 loop spans 17 amino acids. Trimming removed 5 bases from V and 6 bases from J; junction bases left unmatched: 17. In germline, CDR1 is SGHVS, CDR2 FQNEAQ. Each participant's cohort was designated according to participant-reported clinical history. Study processing details: Cell counts per sample came from amplifying reference gene primers. Libraries were prepared by immunoSEQ multiplex PCR; TCRdb keeps only in-frame clonotypes and omits some of them. The DNA gave D and trimming, while V, J and clone size come from that table. The sample holds about 200,000 clones, more than 85% seen once. The rearrangement joins TRBV7-8 to TRBJ2-3, with TRBD2 identical over 7 bases. The sample taken for sequencing was PBMCs or T cells enriched from blood (not recorded which). This TCR derives from a woman aged 40 to 50 in a cohort exposed to, infected with or recovered from COVID-19 (not recorded which). CDR3 sequence (DNA): TGTGCCAGCAGCACACACAGGACTAGGGGCACATCTGATACGCAGTATTTT. Translation: CASSTHRTRGTSDTQYF.